The T cell receptor beta chain under discussion was sequenced for a study of cytomegalovirus exposure and HLA in healthy donors (dated by TCRdb to the late 2010s). Background for the entire study: An earlier analysis of some 600 of the donors reported 276 Gb of sequence data and 95 million to 130 million unique TCR beta sequences obtained from some 170 million T cells. High-throughput TCR immunosequencing, statistical association of individual TCRs with disease status, and machine learning were combined to predict cytomegalovirus infection status. A separate validation cohort of approximately 120 different subjects was used in addition to the approximately 670-subject first cohort. Typing coverage differed by locus: A, B, C, DRB1 and DQB1 were typed in roughly 629-630 donors, DQA1 in about 500, DPA1 in approximately 600, and DPB1 in 400 to 490. In an earlier analysis of 500 to 650 of the donors, high-throughput TCR beta sequencing was used to judge whether each TCR beta V gene segment behaved as functional or pseudogenic. To study patterns of TCR occurrence, a later analysis re-analyzed previously published TCR beta repertoires from 666 donors and added high-resolution HLA genotyping. In the later analysis, no new phenotypic data were used to find candidate immune exposures; instead, reliance was placed on TCR beta sequences and their occurrence across donors. HLA typing included class I and class II loci at four-digit resolution. All discovery cohort repertoires had been generated using a single sequencing platform. A later genetic analysis used genome-wide SNP genotypes for about 60% of the roughly 700 donors, treating that subset as a discovery cohort. Donor age, sex, ethnicity and CMV serostatus were collected together with the repertoire data. The study aimed to test whether cataloging public T cell receptors could reveal signatures of past pathogen exposure. Among around 400 genotyped donors of the cohort, an average of roughly 230,000 unique TCR beta nucleotide sequences was sequenced per donor, of which about 18% were non-productive. About 310 gigabases of sequencing data and 78 million or so unique TCR sequences were included in an early release covering 550 to 800 HLA-typed donors. Using immunosequencing, the study profiled T cell repertoires from some 670 subjects and related those repertoires to cytomegalovirus serostatus. The genetic ancestry cluster associated with self-reported Caucasian donors included about four fifths of the roughly 360 genotyped donors. About five DR-DQ haplotypes were treated as single units for association and clustering because of strong linkage in the cohort.

The library came from the immunoSEQ multiplex PCR assay. For the multiplex PCR, a mixture combining 60 forward primers for TCR Vbeta segments and 13 reverse primers for TCR Jbeta segments was used. A multiplex PCR assay on genomic DNA amplified the CDR3 region of rearranged TCR beta genes. On the Illumina HiSeq System, the amplified TCR beta libraries were sequenced as 87-base-pair reads. The authors' pipeline ran thus. Across the 500 to 850 repertoires, a later analysis counted 80 million or so unique TCR beta chains, roughly 11 million of which were shared by at least two donors. A nearest-neighbor algorithm error-corrected the raw reads and collapsed the reads into unique sequences, merging closely related sequences to remove PCR and sequencing errors. To assign V, D and J gene segments, CDR3 sequences were aligned to IMGT reference sequences. For a sequence to be retained, a match of at least six nucleotides was required to both a V gene segment and a J gene segment. A rearrangement counted as productive if the CDR3 had no stop codons and remained in frame with V and J, and every other rearrangement counted as non-productive. CDR3 was defined by IMGT convention, running from the second conserved V-encoded cysteine to the conserved J-encoded phenylalanine. The earlier analysis of 550 to 650 of the donors excluded any sequence lacking an unambiguous match to a single V gene segment. In an earlier analysis of several hundred of the donors, V segments were called functional above 56.7% productive rearrangements and were called segregating when the between-donor standard deviation exceeded 5%. A statistical classification framework was built for diagnosing cytomegalovirus status from the catalog of TCR beta chain sequences. A later analysis assigned V and J genes by comparing TCR nucleotide sequences with IMGT/GENE-DB human TR gene sequences. A later analysis assigned CDR3 sequences and most-parsimonious VDJ recombination scenarios with the TCRdist pipeline. In a later analysis, every TCR beta chain was defined by the combination of its CDR3 amino acid sequence and its V-gene family, and reads without a unique V-gene family were dropped. In a later analysis, 450 to 600 highly shared, low-generation-probability nucleotide sequences were removed to address suspected cross-contamination and a sequencing artifact. In a later analysis, a clonal expansion index for each public chain was calculated from normalized within-repertoire ranks of inferred template counts. In a later analysis, generation probabilities were computed using a VDJ recombination model fitted to out-of-frame rearrangements, and the results were checked against IGoR. In a later analysis, hypergeometric tests were used to score TCR-TCR, TCR-HLA and TCR-CMV co-occurrence, with a repertoire-size bias correction applied to TCR pairs. A later analysis estimated false discovery rates by permuting HLA or CMV assignments 20 times. A later analysis grouped co-occurring TCRs with DBSCAN, adding TCRdist sequence similarity when clustering within HLA-allele-positive subsets. For co-occurrence clustering, repertoires with fewer than 30,000 or more than 120,000 public chains were excluded, along with four to six repertoires with anomalous nucleotide sharing. Held by TCRdb, this immuneACCESS table contains in-frame sequences only and omits some clones. Under half of the omission traces to an unresolved V gene where checked; the cause of the rest is unknown. V, J and clone size derive from that table, while D and trimming were established from the DNA sequence. The sample table shows some 150,000 clones, and about 82% are seen once. The top ten constitute 7% of the sample.

Results the study describes overall, beyond this receptor: In a later analysis, several top co-occurrence clusters were reported to appear linked to parvovirus B19, influenza, CMV and Epstein-Barr virus. Because the 87-base-pair reads could not distinguish some IMGT-functional V segments, including TRBV6-2 and TRBV6-3, those segments were excluded. In a later analysis, most CMV-associated TCR beta chains were found to appear HLA-restricted, with HLA associations seemingly driven largely by CMV exposure. A later analysis found that HLA-associated TCR beta chains were more clonally expanded and had lower generation probabilities than equally common non-associated chains. The earlier analysis of about 600 of the donors excluded roughly 17 rarely observed V segments, including chromosome 9 orphons, because counts were too low. In a later analysis, the rate of TCR association differed among HLA loci, with DRB1 alleles having the most associated TCRs and HLA-C alleles having the fewest. In an earlier analysis of some 550 of the donors, most TCR beta V segments were observed in productive rearrangements about 87% or about 30% of the time, broadly matching IMGT annotations. A further reported finding was that TCR beta sequences accurately predicted the HLA-A and HLA-B alleles for most subjects in the first cohort. An association between a missense DCLRE1C variant and V-gene and J-gene trimming of TCR beta chains was found in a later genetic analysis and replicated in an independent cohort. Because some donors lacked HLA typing at each locus, the association tests relied only on the typed subset. According to a later genetic analysis, donors in an Asian-associated ancestry cluster had fewer N-insertions in productive TCRs than the roughly 700-donor mean. This cohort had only TCR beta chains sequenced, and the lack of alpha or paired-chain data limited which features could be detected. Most TCR sequences were seen in very few donors, while some public TCRs were found in many individuals. In both the original and validation cohorts, the classifier was reported to diagnose cytomegalovirus status with high specificity and sensitivity. The study listed 150 to 200 TCR beta chains as associated with cytomegalovirus. Sequencing depth was assumed to be roughly uniform across donors in the presence/absence analyses, though that assumption may not hold. Linkage disequilibrium might explain the correlated functional status among segregating V segments, but an unknown experimental factor could not be excluded. At a false discovery rate of 0.05, a later analysis linked under 20,000 TCR beta sequences to specific HLA alleles. The sequencing pipeline was judged likely to have produced a cluster of highly shared sequence variants as a technical artifact. Immune exposure information for the cohort was limited to CMV serostatus. Strong co-occurrence of HLA alleles, especially DR and DQ, made assigning TCR associations to individual alleles difficult. The authors suggested that the approach could potentially be generalized to other disease states and immunological phenotypes. A few of the identified cytomegalovirus-associated TCR beta chains were confirmed in vitro to be specific for cytomegalovirus antigens.

Note on this clone: The antigen it recognizes is unknown. The input lacks base qualities; no much larger clone sits a single base away.

The germline V gene (reference sequence) provides CDR1 SGHNT and CDR2 YYREEE. V loses 4 bases at its end and J loses 6 bases; junction bases beyond the gene matches: 16. The CDR3 starts with the cysteine, ends with the phenylalanine, and has 17 residues. The entry retains the CDR3 DNA only, 51 bases that are in frame from base 1. In total, approximately 700 healthy bone marrow donors made up the cohort. At the time of sampling, all cohort members were nominally healthy, though unrecorded immune exposures were likely present. The donor was CMV seropositive and belonged to the group of over 250 seropositive cohort members. A peripheral blood sample was collected from each donor, and TCR beta sequencing was performed on peripheral blood mononuclear cells. The Qiagen DNeasy Blood Extraction Kit was used to extract genomic DNA from the blood cell samples.

Material: PBMCs. Rearrangement joined TRBV5-4 to TRBJ2-7; 10 junctional bases match TRBD1. The TCR sequence derives from a woman younger than 45 in good health and CMV-seropositive. The sequenced DNA is TGTGCCAGCAGCGAAGGACAGGGGGTTTTCCTACCCGGCGAGCAGTACTTC. This is translated as CASSEGQGVFLPGEQYF.